Reported below is one T cell receptor (beta chain). The antigen is undetermined. Other DNA sequences in the same sample also yield this CDR3. Assay: immunoSEQ multiplex PCR; the TCRdb copy retains only in-frame clones and omits some. The sample lists 600,000 or so clones; roughly 95% were seen once. This record belongs to a study of shared clonotypes between healthy human individuals. Per germline, CDR1 MNHEY and CDR2 SMNVEV (reference sequence). The CDR3 spans 15 residues. The J segment lost 1 base and the V segment lost 2 bases, leaving 0 bases of the junction unmatched. General study findings and limits: Donor clonotype sharing was expected to depend on sequencing depth. For naive CD4 cells, roughly 5% of clonotypes were shared across a few donors.

Terminally differentiated effector memory CD45RA+ cells were excluded by CCR7 positive selection of CD45RO-negative cells. This rearrangement joins TRBV27 to TRBJ2-3; 10 nucleotides agree with TRBD2. The clonotype comes from a woman aged 25-40 years in good health. The sample taken for sequencing was naive CD8+ T cells sorted from blood. The CDR3 DNA follows: TGTGCCAGCAGTTTAACTAGCGGGGGCACAGATACGCAGTATTTT. The encoded protein is CASSLTSGGTDTQYF.